This T cell receptor beta chain was identified in a study of blood T cell repertoires in COVID-19 (dated by TCRdb to about 2020). For context, the study as a whole: Samples covering the acute and convalescent phases of COVID-19 were provided by collaborators in the United States, Italy and Spain. The material from the prospective study consisted of cDNA or gDNA derived from T cells, B-cell-depleted T cells, or PBMCs. Subjects who had been exposed to COVID-19, were actively infected with it, or had recovered from it provided the deeply sampled blood TCRbeta repertoires that made up the dataset. The repertoires were made available in a free public database intended to serve as a resource for research on the immune response to SARS-CoV-2. The samples were drawn from two sources: the first 160 participants of the ongoing ImmuneRACE study, and some 1,300 subjects contributed by 6 global collaborators. Sample metadata almost always included a de-identified subject ID, COVID-19 status, age in years and sex. Where HLA class I and class II types were available, the types were taken from metadata supplied by the sample provider, not from assay-based typing. Broad study findings and their caveats: Clinical and demographic metadata were provided uncurated, with the amount varying by source and participant.

The immunoSEQ Assay, a bias-controlled multiplex PCR, was used to amplify TCRbeta CDR3 regions from genomic DNA. The original methods were these. The number of nucleated cells in each sample was estimated by amplification of reference gene primers within the assay. To quantify the absolute abundance of each unique TCRbeta CDR3 rearrangement, sequence reads were collapsed and filtered. Productive Simpson clonality was computed per sample as the square root of Simpson's diversity index over productive rearrangements. TCRdb obtained this table from immuneACCESS and retained in-frame rearrangements with V and J assigned. These tables miss some clones; where compared with another copy, unresolved V genes account for less than half of the shortfall, and the remainder is unexplained. V and J calls and clone size come straight from that table; D and trimming were deduced from the DNA. Recorded for this sample are more than 400,000 clones; 70% to 90% of them occurred a single time. The top ten hold more than 3% of the sample.

The collaborating institutions used their own protocols to collect whole blood in K2EDTA tubes. For TCRbeta analysis, collaborators shipped samples in one of three forms: frozen whole blood, isolated PBMCs, or DNA extracted from either of those sample types. With regard to this clone: The antigen it recognizes is unknown. Base qualities are not provided; no much larger clone lies one nucleotide away.

The CDR3 has 16 amino acids, counting the end cysteine and phenylalanine. Just the 48-base CDR3 DNA is kept, in frame starting at base 1. V loses 5 bases at its end and J loses 8 bases; junction bases beyond the gene matches: 15. The germline V gene (reference sequence) sets CDR1 to SGHNT and CDR2 to YYREEE. Rearrangement joined TRBV5-4 to TRBJ2-1; the junction holds 8 bases that match TRBD2. This clonotype originated in a human donor in a cohort sampled during active COVID-19. Sequencing was carried out using peripheral blood. The DNA is as follows: TGTGCCAGCAGAAAAAGGGGGGTAGCGGGATACGATGAGCAGTTCTTC. The encoded protein is CASRKRGVAGYDEQFF. Reference TRBV5-4 and TRBJ2-1 proteins supply the regions before and after the CDR3; the full variable domain is: ETGVTQSPTHLIKTRGQQVTLRCSSQSGHNTVSWYQQALGQGPQFIFQYYREEENGRGNFPPRFSGLQFPNYSSELNVNALELDDSALYLCASRKRGVAGYDEQFFGPGTRLTVL.